A single sample is the source of the 30 T cell receptor beta chains below, sequenced in a study of CD8 T cells in Susac syndrome. Random-hexamer reverse transcription was applied to 0.5 to 1 ug RNA. One entry per CDR3 protein, called by TCRdb with MiXCR from the immunoSEQ multiplex PCR reads. The sample has 100,000 to 150,000 distinct CDR3 sequences, approximately 96% seen once; the top ten hold approximately 0.2%. The sequencing input was CD8+ T cells from PBMCs. These receptors originate from a human donor with Susac syndrome.

The J gene is TRBJ2-1, the V gene TRBV10-1; D possibly corresponds to TRBD1 (6 bases). CDR3 length: 13 amino acids. The V end lost 4 bases, the J end lost 6 bases, and 10 bases lay between the germline ends. Germline V gene lookup returns CDR1 WNHNN and CDR2 SYGVQD (reference sequence). The CDR3 coding sequence is TGCGCCAGCAGTGCCAGGGGCTCCAATGAGCAGTTCTTC. Amino acids: CASSARGSNEQFF.

The rearrangement uses TRBV28 and TRBJ1-5; tentatively, D is TRBD1 (6 bases). This CDR3 is built from 16 residues. The V end was cut by 5 bases, the J end by 0 bases, with 14 bases between. CDR1 and CDR2 from the germline V gene are MDHEN and SYDVKM. The CDR3 DNA reads TGTGCCAGCAGTCTGTGGACAGCAATTAGCAATCAGCCCCAGCATTTT. Translated, it gives CASSLWTAISNQPQHF.

The rearrangement joins TRBV5-1 to TRBJ1-2; no reliable D call. Germline values: CDR1 SGHRS, CDR2 YFSETQ. Trimming took off 0 bases at V and 4 bases at J, with 13 bases between the two ends. The CDR3 totals 15 residues. For the CDR3, the DNA is TGCGCCAGCAGCTTGGTCCAGAAGCCTAGCTATGGCTACACCTTC. Translation: CASSLVQKPSYGYTF.

This chain links TRBV28 with TRBJ1-6; the match to TRBD1 covers 7 bases. The CDR3 contains 14 residues. The V gene end was trimmed by 4 bases and the J gene end by 8 bases; junction bases not matched to a gene: 5. Germline values: CDR1 MDHEN, CDR2 SYDVKM. CDR3 nucleotide sequence: TGTGCCAGCAGTTCGGGGGACAGCTATTCACCCCTCCACTTT. Protein: CASSSGDSYSPLHF.

This clonotype was seen only once. The V gene is TRBV20-1, the J gene TRBJ1-2; 8 bases match TRBD1. V shed 8 bases, J shed 2 bases, and the junction held 16 bases outside the gene matches. Germline CDR1 and CDR2: DFQATT and SNEGSKA (reference sequence). The CDR3 contains 16 residues. CDR3 coding DNA: TGCAGTACAACCTCAGGGGGCCCCACACCGAACTATGGCTACACCTTC. Its translation is CSTTSGGPTPNYGYTF.

This sequence joins TRBV5-1 and TRBJ1-4, with 8 bases lining up with TRBD1. The V gene's germline CDR1 is SGHRS and CDR2 YFSETQ. The length of the CDR3 is 14 residues. The V and J ends lost 3 bases and 8 bases, in that order; junction bases with no gene match: 6. The CDR3, as DNA: TGCGCCAGCAGCTGGACAGGGTTGGAGGAAAAACTGTTTTTT. This codes for CASSWTGLEEKLFF.

The CDR3 loop is CASSQEGRVLAGYTF. DNA of the CDR3: TGCGCCAGCAGCCAAGAAGGCAGGGTATTAGCTGGCTACACCTTC. The V and J genes are TRBV4-3 and TRBJ1-2; D is possibly TRBD1 (5 bases). CDR1 is LGHNA, CDR2 YSLEER, per germline. The germline V and J ends were trimmed by 0 bases and 7 bases, with 15 bases remaining between them. The CDR3 length is 15 residues.

V is TRBV25-1 and J is TRBJ1-1; the match to TRBD1 covers 8 bases. J was trimmed by 8 bases and V by 10 bases; bases with no gene match: 6. The CDR3 contains 11 residues. CDR1 and CDR2 (germline): MGHDK, SYGVNS. The CDR3 DNA reads TGTGCCACCTACAGGGGGTCGGAAGCTTTCTTT. Its translation is CATYRGSEAFF.

This chain uses TRBV19 with TRBJ2-7; D possibly corresponds to TRBD2 (6 bases). Germline V gene data show CDR1 as LNHDA and CDR2 as SQIVND (reference sequence). Trimming removed 5 bases from V and 0 bases from J, with 11 bases in between. The CDR3 length is 14 residues. CDR3 sequence: CASSPYGGSYEQYF. The CDR3 DNA is TGTGCCAGTAGTCCCTACGGGGGCTCCTACGAGCAGTACTTC.

The chain couples TRBV5-6 to TRBJ2-1; tentatively, D is TRBD2 (7 bases). This CDR3 region has 20 residues. Per the germline V gene, CDR1 is SGHDT and CDR2 is YYEEEE. V lost 6 bases, J lost 0 bases, and 28 bases lay in between. The CDR3 nucleotides are TGTGCCAGCATCCTCAAAGGGGGGGGGAGCCCGAAGAGCTCCTACAATGAGCAGTTCTTC. Translated, it gives CASILKGGGSPKSSYNEQFF.

This clonotype was recorded only once. The V call is TRBV12-3 or TRBV12-4, the J call TRBJ1-2; a possible D gene is TRBD1 (5 bases). V lost 0 bases to trimming and J lost 3 bases, with 8 bases between them. This CDR3 region has 14 residues. The CDR3 nucleotides are TGTGCCAGCAGTTTAGCGGGGCGCGACTATGGCTACACCTTC. Its protein product is CASSLAGRDYGYTF.

The genes are TRBV28 and TRBJ2-7, with 10 bases lining up with TRBD1. The CDR3 runs 15 residues. Unmatched junction bases numbered 11, after V lost 3 bases and J lost 9 bases. Germline V lookup: CDR1 MDHEN, CDR2 SYDVKM. The CDR3 spells CASSFESLTGGGQYF. The CDR3 DNA reads TGTGCCAGCAGTTTCGAGTCTTTGACAGGGGGCGGGCAGTACTTC.

The rearrangement joins TRBV6-5 to TRBJ2-7; D is possibly TRBD2 (5 bases). Between the trimmed V and J ends, which lost 8 bases and 4 bases, there was a span of 12 bases. Germline V gene sequence: CDR1 MNHEY, CDR2 SVGAGI. The CDR3 extends over 12 amino acids. CDR3 DNA: TGTGCCAGCGGCCTAGCTGCATACGAGCAGTACTTC. This encodes CASGLAAYEQYF.

The CDR3 bases are TGCGCCAGCAGCCTTCGACAGGGCGACTATAGCAATCAGCCCCAGCATTTT. It is translated as CASSLRQGDYSNQPQHF. The rearrangement joins TRBV4-1 to TRBJ1-5, with 7 nucleotides matching TRBD1. The V segment lost 4 bases and the J segment 0 bases; nucleotides outside the gene matches: 9. The V gene's germline CDR1 is MGHRA and CDR2 YSYEKL. This CDR3 is built from 17 residues.

The CDR3 DNA sequence: TGTGCCAGCAGTTACTCCCCCGGGCCCCTCGGGGAGACCCAGTACTTC. Translation: CASSYSPGPLGETQYF. The chain links TRBV6-6 to TRBJ2-5; D gene unclear. The ends were cut back, 0 bases at V and 5 bases at J, with 16 bases in the middle. This CDR3 is built from 16 residues. CDR1 is MNHNY and CDR2 is SVGAGI in the germline V gene (reference sequence).

The rearrangement joins TRBV11-2 to TRBJ2-7; TRBD1 aligns across 12 bases. Germline loops: CDR1 SGHAT, CDR2 FQNNGV. The CDR3 spans 15 residues. With V trimmed by 8 bases and J by 5 bases, 10 bases remained unmatched. The CDR3 DNA sequence: TGTGCCAGCCGATCCACCGGGACAGGGGGCAACGAGCAGTACTTC. It codes for CASRSTGTGGNEQYF.

The chain has TRBV4-3 and TRBJ2-7; 8 bases line up with TRBD2. This CDR3 contains 17 residues. Germline CDR1 reads LGHNA; CDR2 reads YSLEER. Trimming cost V 4 bases and J 5 bases; bases outside gene matches: 16. Here the CDR3 DNA reads TGCGCCAGCAGCCCGGCCCCCCGGGCGGGAGGTCGCCACGAGCAGTACTTC. Amino acids: CASSPAPRAGGRHEQYF.

This rearrangement joins TRBV5-1 to TRBJ2-5; 11 positions match TRBD1. The germline CDR1 and CDR2 sequences are SGHRS and YFSETQ. J lost 1 base, V lost 4 bases, and 6 bases had no gene match. The CDR3 contains 16 residues. The CDR3 here is CASSPTGQGAQETQYF. CDR3 nucleotide sequence: TGCGCCAGCAGCCCAACAGGACAGGGGGCCCAAGAGACCCAGTACTTC.

The genes are TRBV2 and TRBJ2-3; D not resolved. Trimming stripped 10 bases from V and 8 bases from J, with 22 bases between. This CDR3 has 14 amino acids. The germline CDR1 and CDR2 sequences are SNHLY and FYNNEI. Written as DNA, the CDR3 is TGTGCCATCCTTGAGAAGAACCGGGCCGGTACGCAGTATTTT. Amino acids: CAILEKNRAGTQYF.

The chain uses TRBV30 and TRBJ2-2; D tentatively reads TRBD1 or TRBD2 (5 bases each). The CDR3 is 10 residues long. Germline V lookup: CDR1 GTSNPN, CDR2 SVGIG (reference sequence). V lost 7 bases and J 8 bases, leaving 8 bases between the germline ends. CDR3 amino acids: CAFWGGELFF. The CDR3 bases are TGTGCCTTCTGGGGGGGGGAGCTGTTTTTT.

The genes are TRBV7-2 and TRBJ2-3; 7 bases match TRBD1. After removal of 2 bases from V and 11 bases from J, the junction contained 19 bases not matched to a gene. The V gene's germline CDR1 is SGHTA and CDR2 FQGNSA. The CDR3 consists of 17 residues. CDR3: CASSLSDRERWFCGQYF. The CDR3 DNA is TGTGCCAGCAGCTTAAGTGACAGGGAGCGGTGGTTTTGTGGGCAGTATTTT.

This chain connects TRBV5-6 to TRBJ2-2, with 7 nucleotides matching TRBD2. Germline V gene sequence: CDR1 SGHDT, CDR2 YYEEEE. The CDR3 is 14 amino acids. The V and J ends lost 2 bases and 7 bases, in that order; junction bases with no gene match: 5. This CDR3 is CASSFTSVVGELFF. In DNA form, the CDR3 reads TGTGCCAGCAGCTTCACTAGCGTAGTCGGGGAGCTGTTTTTT. Supplemented by reference TRBV5-6 and TRBJ2-2, the full variable domain reads DAGVTQSPTHLIKTRGQQVTLRCSPKSGHDTVSWYQQALGQGPQFIFQYYEEEERQRGNFPDRFSGHQFPNYSSELNVNALLLGDSALYLCASSFTSVVGELFFGEGSRLTVL.

The V and J genes are TRBV27 and TRBJ2-5, with unresolved D. Looked up from germline, CDR1 is MNHEY and CDR2 is SMNVEV (reference sequence). The V and J ends lost 4 bases and 5 bases respectively, with 8 bases between them. The CDR3 covers 12 residues. The CDR3 region is CASSSDLETQYF. The CDR3 DNA sequence: TGTGCCAGCAGTTCTGATTTGGAGACCCAGTACTTC.

This clonotype was observed a handful of times. The chain combines TRBV5-4 with TRBJ2-7; D is unresolved. The V gene lost 0 bases and the J gene lost 5 bases, with 3 bases spanning the gap. The CDR3 totals 11 residues. Germline loops: CDR1 SGHNT, CDR2 YYREEE (reference sequence). The CDR3 coding sequence is TGTGCCAGCAGCTTGGCCGACGAGCAGTACTTC. As protein: CASSLADEQYF.

This rearrangement joins TRBV2 to TRBJ1-2; D may be TRBD1 (6 bases). Germline CDR1 and CDR2: SNHLY and FYNNEI. The V end lost 2 bases, the J end lost 3 bases, and 13 bases lay between the germline ends. The CDR3 extends over 15 amino acids. CDR3 loop: CASSELSRQDYGYTF. CDR3 in DNA: TGTGCCAGCAGTGAATTATCGAGACAGGACTATGGCTACACCTTC.

This sequence joins TRBV9 and TRBJ2-1, with TRBD1 as a possible D gene (6 bases). This CDR3 comprises 15 residues. Germline lookup yields CDR1 SGDLS and CDR2 YYNGEE. Trimming left V 4 bases short and J 0 bases short, with 11 bases between. The CDR3 bases are TGTGCCAGCAGCCCGGACAGTAGCTCCTACAATGAGCAGTTCTTC. This translates into CASSPDSSSYNEQFF.

The rearrangement links TRBV6-5 to TRBJ2-7; the D gene could be TRBD1 or TRBD2 (7 bases each). The CDR3 has 15 amino acids. Deletions cut 0 bases from V and 4 bases from J, with 13 bases between. The germline V gene has CDR1 MNHEY and CDR2 SVGAGI. The CDR3 nucleotides read TGTGCCAGCAGTTACTCGGCAGGGGGAGGGTACGAGCAGTACTTC. Translated: CASSYSAGGGYEQYF.

This clonotype was detected only once. The chain carries TRBV5-6 and TRBJ2-1; D assignment may be TRBD1 or TRBD2 (5 bases each). Germline V gene data show CDR1 as SGHDT and CDR2 as YYEEEE. The germline V and J ends were trimmed by 6 bases and 4 bases, with 11 bases remaining between them. This CDR3 contains 13 residues. The CDR3 nucleotides read TGTGCCAGCACCTCCTGGGGGTACAATGAGCAGTTCTTC. Translation: CASTSWGYNEQFF.

This clonotype was found a few times. V is TRBV25-1 and J is TRBJ1-6; D possibly corresponds to TRBD1 (5 bases). The CDR3 covers 15 residues. The germline V gene has CDR1 MGHDK and CDR2 SYGVNS. V was clipped by 3 bases and J by 7 bases, with 13 bases between them. This CDR3 reads CASSDEGWGNSPLHF. Here the CDR3 DNA reads TGTGCCAGCAGTGATGAGGGTTGGGGCAATTCACCCCTCCACTTT. The variable domain in full, completed from reference TRBV25-1 and TRBJ1-6, reads EADIYQTPRYLVIGTGKKITLECSQTMGHDKMYWYQQDPGMELHLIHYSYGVNSTEKGDLSSESTVSRIRTEHFPLTLESARPSHTSQYLCASSDEGWGNSPLHFGNGTRLTVT.

This sequence joins TRBV20-1 and TRBJ2-1, with 13 bases matching TRBD2. CDR3 size: 15 residues. Germline CDR1 and CDR2: DFQATT and SNEGSKA (reference sequence). The trim removed 6 bases at V and 4 bases at J, leaving 6 bases unmatched. The chain's CDR3 is CSAKTSGRYYNEQFF. CDR3 DNA: TGCAGTGCAAAGACTAGCGGGAGGTATTACAATGAGCAGTTCTTC.